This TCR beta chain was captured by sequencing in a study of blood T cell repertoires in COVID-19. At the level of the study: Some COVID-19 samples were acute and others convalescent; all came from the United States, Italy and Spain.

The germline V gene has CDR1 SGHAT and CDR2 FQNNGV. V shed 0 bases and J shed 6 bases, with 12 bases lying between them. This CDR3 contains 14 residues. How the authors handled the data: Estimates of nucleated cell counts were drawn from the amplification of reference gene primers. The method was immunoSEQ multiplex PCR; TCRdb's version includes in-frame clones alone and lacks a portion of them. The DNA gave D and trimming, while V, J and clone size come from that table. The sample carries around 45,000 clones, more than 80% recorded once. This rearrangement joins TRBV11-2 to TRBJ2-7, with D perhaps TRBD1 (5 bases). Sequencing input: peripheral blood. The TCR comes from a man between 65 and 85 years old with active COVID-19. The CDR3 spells CASSLDVGLVEQYF. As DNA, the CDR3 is TGTGCCAGCAGCTTAGATGTGGGGCTGGTCGAGCAGTACTTC. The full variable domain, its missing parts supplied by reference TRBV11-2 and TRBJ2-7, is EAGVAQSPRYKIIEKRQSVAFWCNPISGHATLYWYQQILGQGPKLLIQFQNNGVVDDSQLPKDRFSAERLKGVDSTLKIQPAKLEDSAVYLCASSLDVGLVEQYFGPGTRLTVT.